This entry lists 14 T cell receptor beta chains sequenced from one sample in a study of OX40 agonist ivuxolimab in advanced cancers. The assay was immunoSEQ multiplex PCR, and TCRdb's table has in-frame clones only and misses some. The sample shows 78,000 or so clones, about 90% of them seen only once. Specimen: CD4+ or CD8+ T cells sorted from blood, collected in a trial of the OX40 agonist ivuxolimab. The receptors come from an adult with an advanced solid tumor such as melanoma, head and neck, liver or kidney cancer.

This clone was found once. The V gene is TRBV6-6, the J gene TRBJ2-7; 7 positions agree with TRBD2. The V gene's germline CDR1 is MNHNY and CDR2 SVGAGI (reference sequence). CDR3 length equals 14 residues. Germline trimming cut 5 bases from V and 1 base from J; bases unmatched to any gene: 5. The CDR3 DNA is TGTGCCAGCAGTAAGGCTAGCGGTTCCTACGAGCAGTACTTC. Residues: CASSKASGSYEQYF.

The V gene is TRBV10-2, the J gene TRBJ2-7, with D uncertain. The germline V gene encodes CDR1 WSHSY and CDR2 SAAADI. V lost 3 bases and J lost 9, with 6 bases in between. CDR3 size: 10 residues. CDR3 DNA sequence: TGCGCCAGCAGTGATCAAGGGCAGTACTTC. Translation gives CASSDQGQYF.

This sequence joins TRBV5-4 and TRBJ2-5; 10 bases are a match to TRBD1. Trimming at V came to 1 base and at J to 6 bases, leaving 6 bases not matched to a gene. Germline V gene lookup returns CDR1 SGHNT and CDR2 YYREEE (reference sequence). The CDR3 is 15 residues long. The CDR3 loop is CASSLPGQGTKTQYF. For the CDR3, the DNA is TGTGCCAGCAGCTTGCCGGGACAGGGGACGAAGACCCAGTACTTC.

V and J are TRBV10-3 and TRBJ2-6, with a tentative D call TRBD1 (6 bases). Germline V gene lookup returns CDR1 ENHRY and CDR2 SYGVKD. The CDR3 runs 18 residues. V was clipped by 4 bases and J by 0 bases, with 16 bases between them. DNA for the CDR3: TGTGCCATCAGTGTATCAGGGGTGGGACCCTCTGGGGCCAACGTCCTGACTTTC. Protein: CAISVSGVGPSGANVLTF.

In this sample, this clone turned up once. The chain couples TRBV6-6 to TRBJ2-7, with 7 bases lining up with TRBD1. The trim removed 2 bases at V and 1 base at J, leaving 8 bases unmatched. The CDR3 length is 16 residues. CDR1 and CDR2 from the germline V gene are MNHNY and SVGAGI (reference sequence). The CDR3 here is CASSYLSSGQSYEQYF. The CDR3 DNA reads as TGTGCCAGCAGTTACCTTTCCTCGGGACAGTCCTACGAGCAGTACTTC.

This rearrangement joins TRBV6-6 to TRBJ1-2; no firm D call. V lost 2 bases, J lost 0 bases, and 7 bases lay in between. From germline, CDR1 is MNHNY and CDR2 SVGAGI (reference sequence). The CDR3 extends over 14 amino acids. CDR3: CASSYGRTNYGYTF. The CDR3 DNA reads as TGTGCCAGCAGTTACGGCAGAACTAACTATGGCTACACCTTC.

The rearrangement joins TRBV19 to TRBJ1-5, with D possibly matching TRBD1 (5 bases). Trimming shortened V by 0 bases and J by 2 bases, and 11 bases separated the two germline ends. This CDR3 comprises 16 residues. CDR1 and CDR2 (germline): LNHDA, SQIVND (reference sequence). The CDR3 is CASSIDPQGGNQPQHF. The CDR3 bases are TGTGCCAGTAGTATAGATCCGCAGGGCGGCAATCAGCCCCAGCATTTT.

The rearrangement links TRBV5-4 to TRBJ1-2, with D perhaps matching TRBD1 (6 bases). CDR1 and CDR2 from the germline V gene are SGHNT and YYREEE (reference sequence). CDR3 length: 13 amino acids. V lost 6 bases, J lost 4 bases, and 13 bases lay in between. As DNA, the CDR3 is TGTGCCAGCACTCAACAGGGCGCCTATGGCTACACCTTC. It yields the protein CASTQQGAYGYTF.

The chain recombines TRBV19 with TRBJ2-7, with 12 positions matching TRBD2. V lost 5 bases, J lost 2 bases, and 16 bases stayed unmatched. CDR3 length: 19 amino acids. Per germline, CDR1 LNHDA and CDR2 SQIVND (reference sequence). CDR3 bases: TGTGCCAGTAGTCCCAGCAGGGCTAGCGGGAGGGCCCGAACCTACGAGCAGTACTTC. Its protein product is CASSPSRASGRARTYEQYF. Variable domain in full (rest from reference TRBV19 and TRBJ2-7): DGGITQSPKYLFRKEGQNVTLSCEQNLNHDAMYWYRQDPGQGLRLIYYSQIVNDFQKGDIAEGYSVSREKKESFPLTVTSAQKNPTAFYLCASSPSRASGRARTYEQYFGPGTRLTVT.

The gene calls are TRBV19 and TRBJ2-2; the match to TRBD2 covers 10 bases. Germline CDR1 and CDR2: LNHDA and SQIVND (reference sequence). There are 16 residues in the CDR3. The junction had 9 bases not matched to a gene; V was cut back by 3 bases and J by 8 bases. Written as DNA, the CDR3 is TGTGCCAGTAGTATCCCTAGCGGGAGAGCGTCGGGGGAGCTGTTTTTT. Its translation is CASSIPSGRASGELFF.

In nucleotides, the CDR3 is TGTGCCAGCAGCCGGGGTCAGGGGATCTACAATGAGCAGTTCTTC. This codes for CASSRGQGIYNEQFF. The V and J genes are TRBV11-1 and TRBJ2-1; the D gene is possibly TRBD1 (6 bases). Per germline, CDR1 SGHAT and CDR2 FQDESV (reference sequence). CDR3 length: 15 residues. With 5 bases removed from V and 3 bases from J, the gap between germline ends came to 14 bases.

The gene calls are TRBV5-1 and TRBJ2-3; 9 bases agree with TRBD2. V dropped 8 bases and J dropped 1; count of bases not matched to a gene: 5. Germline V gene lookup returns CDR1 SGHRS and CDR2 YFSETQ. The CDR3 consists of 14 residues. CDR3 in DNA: TGCGCCAGTGGGCGGGAGGGAGGCACAGATACGCAGTATTTT. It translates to CASGREGGTDTQYF.

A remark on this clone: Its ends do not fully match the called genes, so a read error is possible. The CDR3 region has the DNA TGTGCCAGCAGTTTAGCGGGAGAGAGAAACATTCAGTACTTC. Protein: CASSLAGERNIQYF. The chain has TRBV7-2 and TRBJ2-4, with TRBD2 matching over 9 bases. The CDR3 has 14 residues. CDR1 is SGHTA, CDR2 FQGNSA, per germline.

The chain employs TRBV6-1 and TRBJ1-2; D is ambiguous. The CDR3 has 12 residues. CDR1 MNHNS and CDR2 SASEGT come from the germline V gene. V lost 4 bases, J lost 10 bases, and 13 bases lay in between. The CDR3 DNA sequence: TGTGCCAGCAGTGCGGGAAGGAGACACTACACCTTC. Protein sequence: CASSAGRRHYTF.